This paragraph covers one T cell receptor beta chain sequence. TCRdb's table, derived via immunoSEQ multiplex PCR, lists solely in-frame clones and lacks some. This sample has approximately 110,000 clones, with 86% found just once. The sample is drawn from a study of blood T cell repertoires in COVID-19. At the level of the study: Sites across the United States, Italy and Spain contributed samples from acute and convalescent COVID-19.

This receptor was obtained from a human donor in a cohort sampled during active COVID-19. Sequenced: peripheral blood.

CDR3 in DNA: TGCAGCGTTGTAACAGGGGGAAACACCATATATTTT. It is translated as CSVVTGGNTIYF. The J gene is TRBJ1-3, the V gene TRBV29-1, with a tentative D call TRBD1 (6 bases). Germline V CDR1 and CDR2: SQVTM, ANQGSEA. This CDR3 region has 12 residues. V was shortened by 4 bases and J by 4 bases, with 8 bases between the two germline ends.